Listed here are 4 T cell receptor beta chains from one sample, sequenced in a study of blood T cell repertoires in COVID-19. Assay: immunoSEQ multiplex PCR; the TCRdb copy retains only in-frame clones and omits some. The data show 200,000 to 300,000 clones, with over 80% seen just once and more than 1.3% held by the top ten. Material for sequencing was peripheral blood. Every receptor here comes from a woman aged 40 to 50 who had recovered from COVID-19.

The table lists this clone with a few counts. CDR3 residues: CASSQEGIQGARTEAFF. For the CDR3, the DNA is TGTGCCAGCAGCCAAGAAGGCATACAGGGGGCCCGGACTGAAGCTTTCTTT. The chain couples TRBV14 to TRBJ1-1; 9 bases agree with TRBD1. Trimming took 0 bases from V and 5 from J; bases not matched to a gene: 10. Germline CDR1 SGHDN, CDR2 FVKESK. There are 17 residues in the CDR3.

In its sample, this clone was seen many times. The CDR3 reads CASSIGTSEVDEQFF. CDR3 DNA: TGTGCCAGCAGCATCGGGACTAGCGAGGTGGATGAGCAGTTCTTC. This chain connects TRBV3-1 (or the pseudogene TRBV3-2) to TRBJ2-1; 10 bases match TRBD2. Germline-derived CDR1 and CDR2 are LGHDT and YNNKEL (reference sequence). This CDR3 spans 15 amino acids. The trim removed 5 bases at V and 8 bases at J, leaving 9 bases unmatched.

Notes on this clone: Other DNA sequences of this sample code for an identical CDR3. The rearrangement uses TRBV5-5 and TRBJ1-2; D possibly corresponds to TRBD1 (6 bases). The V end was cut by 0 bases, the J end by 3 bases, with 9 bases between. The CDR3 extends over 14 amino acids. Looked up from germline, CDR1 is SGHKS and CDR2 is YYEKEE (reference sequence). CDR3 sequence (DNA): TGTGCCAGCAGCTTGGACAGGGCCTACTATGGCTACACCTTC. It encodes CASSLDRAYYGYTF.

This clone has just one count. The chain recombines TRBV2 with TRBJ1-1; D perhaps matches TRBD1 (6 bases). Per the germline V gene, CDR1 is SNHLY and CDR2 is FYNNEI. This CDR3 has 13 amino acids. Between the trimmed V and J ends, which lost 5 bases and 4 bases, there was a span of 11 bases. CDR3 sequence (DNA): TGTGCCAGCAGTACAGGGTTTCCCACTGAAGCTTTCTTT. Amino acid sequence: CASSTGFPTEAFF.